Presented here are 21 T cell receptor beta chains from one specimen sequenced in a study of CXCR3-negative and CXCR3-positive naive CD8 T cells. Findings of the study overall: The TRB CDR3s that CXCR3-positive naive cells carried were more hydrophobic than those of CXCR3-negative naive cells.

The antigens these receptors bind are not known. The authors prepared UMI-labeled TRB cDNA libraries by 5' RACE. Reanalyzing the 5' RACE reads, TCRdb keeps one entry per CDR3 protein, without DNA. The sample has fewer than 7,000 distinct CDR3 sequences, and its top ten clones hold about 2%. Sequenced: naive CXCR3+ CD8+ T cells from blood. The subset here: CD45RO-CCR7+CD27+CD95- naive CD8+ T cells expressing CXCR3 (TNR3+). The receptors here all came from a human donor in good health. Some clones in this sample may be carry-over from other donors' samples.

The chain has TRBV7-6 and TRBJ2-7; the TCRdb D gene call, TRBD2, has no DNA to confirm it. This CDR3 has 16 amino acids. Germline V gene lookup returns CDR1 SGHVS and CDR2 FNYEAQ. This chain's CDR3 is CASSSLAGGRDYEQYF.

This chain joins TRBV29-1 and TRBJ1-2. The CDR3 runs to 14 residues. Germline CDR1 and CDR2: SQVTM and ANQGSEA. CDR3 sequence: CSVEWKGTNYGYTF.

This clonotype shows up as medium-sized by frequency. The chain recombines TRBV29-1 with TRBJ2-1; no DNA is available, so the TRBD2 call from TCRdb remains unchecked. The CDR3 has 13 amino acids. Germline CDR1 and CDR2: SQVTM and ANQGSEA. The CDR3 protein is CSVVAGGPGEQFF.

CDR3 in amino acids: CSVEWAYNEQFF. The gene calls are TRBV29-1 and TRBJ2-1. This CDR3 region has 12 residues. CDR1 SQVTM and CDR2 ANQGSEA come from the germline V gene.

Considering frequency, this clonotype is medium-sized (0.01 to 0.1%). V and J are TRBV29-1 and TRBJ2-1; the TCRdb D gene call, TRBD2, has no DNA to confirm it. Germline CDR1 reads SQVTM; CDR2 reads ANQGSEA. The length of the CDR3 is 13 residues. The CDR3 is CSVDKGWDNEQFF.

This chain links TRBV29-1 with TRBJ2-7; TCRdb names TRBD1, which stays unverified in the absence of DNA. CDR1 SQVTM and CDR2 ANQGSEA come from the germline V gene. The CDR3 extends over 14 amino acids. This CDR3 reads CSVGSRDTSYEQYF.

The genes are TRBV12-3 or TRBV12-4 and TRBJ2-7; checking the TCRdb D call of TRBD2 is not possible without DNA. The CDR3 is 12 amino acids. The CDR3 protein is CASRGLAPEQYF.

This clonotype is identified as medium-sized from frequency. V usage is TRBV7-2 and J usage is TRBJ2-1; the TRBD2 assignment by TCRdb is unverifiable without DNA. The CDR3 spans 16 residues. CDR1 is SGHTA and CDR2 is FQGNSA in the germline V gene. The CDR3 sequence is CASSFLTSGRGNEQFF. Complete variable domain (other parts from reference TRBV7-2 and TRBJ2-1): GAGVSQSPSNKVTEKGKDVELRCDPISGHTALYWYRQSLGQGLEFLIYFQGNSAPDKSGLPSDRFSAERTGGSVSTLTIQRTQQEDSAVYLCASSFLTSGRGNEQFFGPGTRLTVL.

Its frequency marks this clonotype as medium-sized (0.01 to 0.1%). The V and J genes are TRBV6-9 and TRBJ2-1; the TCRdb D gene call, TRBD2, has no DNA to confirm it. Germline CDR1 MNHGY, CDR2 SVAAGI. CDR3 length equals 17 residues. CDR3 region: CASSCPLLAGGINEQFF.

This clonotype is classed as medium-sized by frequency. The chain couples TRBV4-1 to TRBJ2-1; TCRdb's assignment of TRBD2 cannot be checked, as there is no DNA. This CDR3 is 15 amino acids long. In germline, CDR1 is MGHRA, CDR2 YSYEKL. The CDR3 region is CASSQEGGRAYEQFF.

The CDR3 loop is CSAMGTSSYEQYF. The rearrangement uses TRBV20-1 and TRBJ2-7; TCRdb proposes TRBD2, but this gene call is untestable without DNA. This CDR3 comprises 13 residues. Germline V CDR1 and CDR2: DFQATT, SNEGSKA (reference sequence).

CDR3 residues: CASSFRGGVETQYF. The gene calls are TRBV7-6 and TRBJ2-5; the D call from TCRdb, TRBD2, cannot be confirmed without DNA. Germline lookup yields CDR1 SGHVS and CDR2 FNYEAQ. The CDR3 extends over 14 amino acids.

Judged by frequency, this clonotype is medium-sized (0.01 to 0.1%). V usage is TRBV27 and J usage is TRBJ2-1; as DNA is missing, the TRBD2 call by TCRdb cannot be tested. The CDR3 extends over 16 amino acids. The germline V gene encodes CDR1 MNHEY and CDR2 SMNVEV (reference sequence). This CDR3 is CASSFLAGNSYNEQFF.

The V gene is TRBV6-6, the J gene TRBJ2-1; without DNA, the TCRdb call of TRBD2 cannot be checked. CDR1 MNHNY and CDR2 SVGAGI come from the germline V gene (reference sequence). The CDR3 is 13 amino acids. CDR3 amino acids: CASSYGRVNEQFF.

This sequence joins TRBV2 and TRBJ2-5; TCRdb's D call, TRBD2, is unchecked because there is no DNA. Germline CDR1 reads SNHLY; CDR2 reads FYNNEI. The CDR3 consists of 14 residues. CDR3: CASSEGTSQETQYF.

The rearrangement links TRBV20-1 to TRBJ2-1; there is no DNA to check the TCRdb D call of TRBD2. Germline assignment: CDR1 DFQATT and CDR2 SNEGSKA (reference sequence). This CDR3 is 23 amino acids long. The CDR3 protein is CSARDFLGLTSGSPRSSYNEQFF.

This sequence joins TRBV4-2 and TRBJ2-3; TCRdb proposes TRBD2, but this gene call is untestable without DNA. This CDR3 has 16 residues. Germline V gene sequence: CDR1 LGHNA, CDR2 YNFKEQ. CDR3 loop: CASSQPGLASTDTQYF.

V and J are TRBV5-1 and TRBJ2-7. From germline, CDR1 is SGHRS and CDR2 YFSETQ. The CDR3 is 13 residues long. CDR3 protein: CASSLADPYEQYF.

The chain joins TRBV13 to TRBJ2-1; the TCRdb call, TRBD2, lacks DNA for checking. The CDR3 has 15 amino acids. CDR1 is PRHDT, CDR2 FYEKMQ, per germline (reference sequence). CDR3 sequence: CASSLASSGGNEQFF.

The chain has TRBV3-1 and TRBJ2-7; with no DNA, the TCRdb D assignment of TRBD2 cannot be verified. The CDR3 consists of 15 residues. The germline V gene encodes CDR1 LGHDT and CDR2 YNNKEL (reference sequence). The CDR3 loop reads CASSQGRRQTYEQYF.

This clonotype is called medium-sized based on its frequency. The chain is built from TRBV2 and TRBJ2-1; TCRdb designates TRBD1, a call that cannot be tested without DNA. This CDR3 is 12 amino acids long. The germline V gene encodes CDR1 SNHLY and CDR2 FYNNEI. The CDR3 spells CAFSGRYNEQFF.